This T cell receptor (beta chain) was recovered during a study of blood T cell repertoires in COVID-19. Between the trimmed V and J ends, which lost 3 bases and 1 base, there was a span of 10 bases. CDR3 length: 15 residues. Germline V gene sequence: CDR1 SGHTA, CDR2 FQGTGA. As originally analysed: Nucleated cell number was recorded as an estimate derived from reference gene primer amplification. The data were produced by immunoSEQ multiplex PCR, yet TCRdb's version contains in-frame clones alone and is incomplete. V and J calls and clone size come straight from that table; D and trimming were deduced from the DNA. The sample records about 340,000 clones, around 90% being singletons. The age range of participants was roughly 18 to 90 years, with residence in about 25 US areas.

This TCR derives from a woman in her twenties or thirties who had recovered from COVID-19. Sequenced material: PBMCs or T cells enriched from blood (not recorded which). The genes are TRBV7-3 and TRBJ2-1; possibly TRBD1 for D (6 bases). This CDR3 is CASSFAGESYNEQFF. The CDR3 DNA is TGTGCCAGCAGCTTTGCAGGGGAGTCCTACAATGAGCAGTTCTTC. Full variable domain (rest looked up from reference TRBV7-3 and TRBJ2-1): GAGVSQTPSNKVTEKGKYVELRCDPISGHTALYWYRQSLGQGPEFLIYFQGTGAADDSGLPNDRFFAVRPEGSVSTLKIQRTERGDSAVYLCASSFAGESYNEQFFGPGTRLTVL.